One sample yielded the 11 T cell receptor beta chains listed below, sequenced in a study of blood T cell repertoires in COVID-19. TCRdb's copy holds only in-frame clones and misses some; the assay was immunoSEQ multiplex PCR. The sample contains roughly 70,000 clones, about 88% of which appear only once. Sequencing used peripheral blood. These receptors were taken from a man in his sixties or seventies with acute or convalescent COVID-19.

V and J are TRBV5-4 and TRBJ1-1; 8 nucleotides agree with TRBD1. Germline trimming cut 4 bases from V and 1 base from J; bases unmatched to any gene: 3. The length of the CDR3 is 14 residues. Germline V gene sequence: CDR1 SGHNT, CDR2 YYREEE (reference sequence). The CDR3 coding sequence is TGTGCCAGCAGCCGCGGACAGGGGAACACTGAAGCTTTCTTT. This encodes CASSRGQGNTEAFF.

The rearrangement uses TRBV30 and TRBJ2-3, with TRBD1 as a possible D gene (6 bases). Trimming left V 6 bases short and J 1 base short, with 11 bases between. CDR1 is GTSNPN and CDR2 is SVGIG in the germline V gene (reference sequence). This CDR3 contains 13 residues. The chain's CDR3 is CACSGHRTDTQYF. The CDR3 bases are TGTGCCTGCTCGGGACACCGCACAGATACGCAGTATTTT.

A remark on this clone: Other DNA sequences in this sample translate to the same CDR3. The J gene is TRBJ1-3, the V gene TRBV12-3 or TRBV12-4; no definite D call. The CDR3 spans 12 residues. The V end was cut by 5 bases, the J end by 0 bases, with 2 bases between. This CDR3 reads CASSLSGNTIYF. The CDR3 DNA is TGTGCCAGCAGTCTCTCTGGAAACACCATATATTTT.

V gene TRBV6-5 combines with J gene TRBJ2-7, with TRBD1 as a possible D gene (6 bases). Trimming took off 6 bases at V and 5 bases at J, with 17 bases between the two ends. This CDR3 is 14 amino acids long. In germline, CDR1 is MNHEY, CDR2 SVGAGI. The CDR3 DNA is TGTGCCAGCAGCCTTCGATGGGGGCTCCACGAGCAGTACTTC. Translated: CASSLRWGLHEQYF.

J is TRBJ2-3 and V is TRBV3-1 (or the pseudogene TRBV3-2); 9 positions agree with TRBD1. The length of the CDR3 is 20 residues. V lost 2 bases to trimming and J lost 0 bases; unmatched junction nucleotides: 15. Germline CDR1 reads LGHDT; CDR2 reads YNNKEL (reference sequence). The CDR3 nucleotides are TGTGCCAGCAGCCAAATAATCCCCACCCCGGGGACAGGGAGCACAGATACGCAGTATTTT. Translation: CASSQIIPTPGTGSTDTQYF.

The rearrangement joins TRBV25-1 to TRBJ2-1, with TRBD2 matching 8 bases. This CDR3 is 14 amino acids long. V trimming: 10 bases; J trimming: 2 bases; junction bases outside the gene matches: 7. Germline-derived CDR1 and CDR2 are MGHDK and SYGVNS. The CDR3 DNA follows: TGTGCCACCAGGACTAGCCGGACCTACAATGAGCAGTTCTTC. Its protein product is CATRTSRTYNEQFF.

Here the CDR3 reads CASSYAQGSIAYEQYF. The CDR3 DNA sequence: TGTGCCAGCAGTTATGCACAGGGTAGTATAGCCTACGAGCAGTACTTC. The chain is built from TRBV6-5 and TRBJ2-7; tentative D call: TRBD1 (6 bases). V was shortened by 3 bases and J by 2 bases, with 17 bases between the two germline ends. Germline loops: CDR1 MNHEY, CDR2 SVGAGI. The CDR3 contains 16 residues.

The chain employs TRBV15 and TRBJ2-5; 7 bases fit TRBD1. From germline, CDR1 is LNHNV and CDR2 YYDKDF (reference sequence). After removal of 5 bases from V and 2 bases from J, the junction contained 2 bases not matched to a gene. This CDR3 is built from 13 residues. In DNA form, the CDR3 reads TGTGCCACCAGCTGGGGACAGCAAGAGACCCAGTACTTC. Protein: CATSWGQQETQYF.

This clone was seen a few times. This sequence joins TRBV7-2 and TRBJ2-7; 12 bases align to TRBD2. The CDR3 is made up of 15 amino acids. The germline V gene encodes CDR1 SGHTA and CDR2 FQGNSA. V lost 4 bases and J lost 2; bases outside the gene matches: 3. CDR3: CASSSGLAGPYEQYF. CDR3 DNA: TGTGCCAGCAGCTCCGGACTAGCGGGGCCCTACGAGCAGTACTTC.

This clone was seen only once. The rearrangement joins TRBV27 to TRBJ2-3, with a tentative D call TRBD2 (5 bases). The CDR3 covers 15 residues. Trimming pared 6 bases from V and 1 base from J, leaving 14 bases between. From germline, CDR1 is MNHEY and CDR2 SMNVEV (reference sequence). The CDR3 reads CASRPDGLRTDTQYF. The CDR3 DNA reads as TGTGCCAGCAGACCCGACGGACTCCGCACAGATACGCAGTATTTT.

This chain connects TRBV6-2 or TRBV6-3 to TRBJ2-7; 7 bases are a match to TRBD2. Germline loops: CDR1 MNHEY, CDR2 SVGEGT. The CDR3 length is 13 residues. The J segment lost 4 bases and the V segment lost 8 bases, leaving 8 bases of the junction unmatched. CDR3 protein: CASCFLGGYEQYF. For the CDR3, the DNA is TGTGCCAGCTGTTTCCTCGGGGGGTACGAGCAGTACTTC.